The 10 T cell receptor beta chains reported below all come from one sample, sequenced in a study of response to subunit inactivated influenza vaccine. TCRdb ran MiXCR on the RT-PCR reads and lists one entry per CDR3 protein. The sample holds hundreds of thousands of distinct CDR3 sequences, 21% seen once. Specimen: PBMCs from blood, collected around 22 months after vaccination. Receptors were obtained from a man between 50 and 75 years old who received an inactivated influenza vaccine.

The gene calls are TRBV7-2 and TRBJ2-7; D is unresolved. The CDR3 has 14 residues. Trimming took 1 base from V and 0 from J, leaving 7 bases between them. Per germline, CDR1 SGHTA and CDR2 FQGNSA. CDR3 region: CASSLDLVSYEQYF. Here the CDR3 DNA reads TGTGCCAGCAGCTTAGATTTAGTCTCCTACGAGCAGTACTTC.

This clonotype appeared a few times. The rearrangement links TRBV7-9 to TRBJ1-1; no clear D. Trimming cost V 2 bases and J 7 bases, with 11 bases left between them. Germline V CDR1 and CDR2: SEHNR, FQNEAQ (reference sequence). The CDR3 covers 13 residues. CDR3 in DNA: TGTGCCAGCAGCTTATCGGCATCGCATGAAGCTTTCTTT. This gives the protein CASSLSASHEAFF.

This clonotype was observed a handful of times. Here the CDR3 reads CASSQDAPAGPQHF. The CDR3, as DNA: TGTGCCAGCAGCCAAGATGCACCGGCGGGGCCCCAGCATTTT. This rearrangement joins TRBV4-2 to TRBJ1-5; D unclear. This CDR3 region has 14 residues. From germline, CDR1 is LGHNA and CDR2 YNFKEQ. V was shortened by 0 bases and J by 9 bases, with 12 bases between the two germline ends.

This clonotype showed up just a few times. This chain joins TRBV7-2 and TRBJ1-5; possible D gene TRBD1, 5 bases. V was clipped by 6 bases and J by 6 bases, with 15 bases between them. The CDR3 runs 14 residues. Germline values: CDR1 SGHTA, CDR2 FQGNSA. CDR3 sequence: CASRQDSGGQPQHF. CDR3 nucleotide sequence: TGTGCCAGCAGACAAGACAGTGGGGGTCAGCCCCAGCATTTT.

Only a few counts were recorded for this clonotype. The V call is TRBV10-3, the J call TRBJ1-2; D gene unclear. From germline, CDR1 is ENHRY and CDR2 SYGVKD. The CDR3 totals 13 residues. V was cut by 4 bases and J by 3 bases, with 9 bases left in between. The CDR3 nucleotides read TGTGCCATCAGTGGGCCCCTCGACTATGGCTACACCTTC. This gives the protein CAISGPLDYGYTF.

The V gene is TRBV11-2, the J gene TRBJ2-7; 7 bases line up with TRBD2. Germline trimming cut 2 bases from V and 5 bases from J; bases unmatched to any gene: 6. This CDR3 comprises 14 residues. Germline CDR1 SGHAT, CDR2 FQNNGV. CDR3 bases: TGTGCCAGCAGCTTAAGCGGGATAATCAACGAGCAGTACTTC. Amino acid sequence: CASSLSGIINEQYF.

V is TRBV10-3 and J is TRBJ2-1; no definite D call. V dropped 4 bases and J dropped 8 bases, with 6 bases sitting between them. The germline V gene has CDR1 ENHRY and CDR2 SYGVKD. The CDR3 extends over 11 amino acids. CDR3 coding DNA: TGTGCCATCAGTGCGAACGATGAGCAGTTCTTC. This codes for CAISANDEQFF.

The gene calls are TRBV14 and TRBJ2-5; D is perhaps TRBD1 or TRBD2 (5 bases each). V was pared by 0 bases and J by 5 bases, with 10 bases between. Germline CDR1 SGHDN, CDR2 FVKESK. CDR3 size: 14 residues. This chain's CDR3 is CASSQEYGTETQYF. The CDR3 bases are TGTGCCAGCAGCCAAGAGTACGGGACGGAGACCCAGTACTTC.

This clonotype was seen many times. The chain combines TRBV29-1 with TRBJ1-5; possible D gene TRBD1, 5 bases. Germline V lookup: CDR1 SQVTM, CDR2 ANQGSEA. V was trimmed by 5 bases and J by 4 bases, leaving 9 bases between them. The CDR3 loop spans 12 amino acids. CDR3 nucleotide sequence: TGCAGCGTTACAGGCCCGAATCAGCCCCAGCATTTT. Its translation: CSVTGPNQPQHF.

This clonotype occurred a few times. The V call is TRBV7-9, the J call TRBJ1-5; the D is unclear. The V and J ends lost 1 base and 6 bases respectively, with 4 bases between them. CDR3 size: 12 residues. Germline V gives CDR1 SEHNR, CDR2 FQNEAQ (reference sequence). In DNA form, the CDR3 reads TGTGCCAGCAGCTTAGTGTCTCAGCCCCAGCATTTT. Its protein is CASSLVSQPQHF.